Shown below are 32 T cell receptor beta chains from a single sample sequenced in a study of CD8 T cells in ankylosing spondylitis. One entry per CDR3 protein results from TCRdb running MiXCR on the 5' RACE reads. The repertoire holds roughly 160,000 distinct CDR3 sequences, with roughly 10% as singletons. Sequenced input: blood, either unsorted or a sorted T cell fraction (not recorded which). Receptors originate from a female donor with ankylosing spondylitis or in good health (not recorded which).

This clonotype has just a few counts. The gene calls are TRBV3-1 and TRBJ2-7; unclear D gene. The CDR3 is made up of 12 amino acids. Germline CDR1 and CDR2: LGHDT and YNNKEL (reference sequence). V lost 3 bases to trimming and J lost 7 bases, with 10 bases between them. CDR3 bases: TGTGCCAGCAGCCAGAACGTCCGGGAGCAGTACTTC. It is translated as CASSQNVREQYF.

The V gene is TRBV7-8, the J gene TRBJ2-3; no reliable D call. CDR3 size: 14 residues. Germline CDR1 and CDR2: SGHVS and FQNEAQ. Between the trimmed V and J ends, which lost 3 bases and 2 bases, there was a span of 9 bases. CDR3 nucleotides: TGTGCCAGCAGCTTGGCTAGTGTCACAGATACGCAGTATTTT. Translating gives CASSLASVTDTQYF.

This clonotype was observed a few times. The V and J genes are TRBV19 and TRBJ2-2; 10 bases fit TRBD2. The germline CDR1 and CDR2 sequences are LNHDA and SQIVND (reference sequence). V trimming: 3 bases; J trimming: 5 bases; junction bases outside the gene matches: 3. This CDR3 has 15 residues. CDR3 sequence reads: CASSILAGGTGELFF. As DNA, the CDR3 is TGTGCCAGTAGTATTTTAGCGGGAGGTACCGGGGAGCTGTTTTTT.

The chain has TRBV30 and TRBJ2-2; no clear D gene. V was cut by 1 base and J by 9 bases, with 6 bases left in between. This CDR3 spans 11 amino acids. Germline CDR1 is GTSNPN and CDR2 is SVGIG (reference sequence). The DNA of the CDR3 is TGTGCCTGGAGTGACCGATGGGAGCTGTTTTTT. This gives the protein CAWSDRWELFF.

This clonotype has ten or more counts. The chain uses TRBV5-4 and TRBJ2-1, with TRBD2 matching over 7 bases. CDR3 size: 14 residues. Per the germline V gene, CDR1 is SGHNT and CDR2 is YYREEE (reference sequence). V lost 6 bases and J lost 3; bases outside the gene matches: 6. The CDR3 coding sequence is TGTGCCAGCACGAGGGAGGGTAGCTACAATGAGCAGTTCTTC. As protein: CASTREGSYNEQFF.

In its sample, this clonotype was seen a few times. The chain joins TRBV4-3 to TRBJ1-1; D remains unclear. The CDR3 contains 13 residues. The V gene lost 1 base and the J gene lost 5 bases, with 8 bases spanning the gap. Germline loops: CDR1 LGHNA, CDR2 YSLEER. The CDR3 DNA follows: TGCGCCAGCAGCCAAGGTGGGGAGACTGAAGCTTTCTTT. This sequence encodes CASSQGGETEAFF.

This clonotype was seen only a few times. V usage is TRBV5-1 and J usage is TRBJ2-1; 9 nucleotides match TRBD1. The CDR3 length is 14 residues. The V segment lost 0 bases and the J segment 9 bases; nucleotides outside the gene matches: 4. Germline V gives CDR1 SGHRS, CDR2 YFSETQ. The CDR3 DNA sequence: TGCGCCAGCAGCTTGGTGGGACAGGGAAGTGAGCAGTTCTTC. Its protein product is CASSLVGQGSEQFF.

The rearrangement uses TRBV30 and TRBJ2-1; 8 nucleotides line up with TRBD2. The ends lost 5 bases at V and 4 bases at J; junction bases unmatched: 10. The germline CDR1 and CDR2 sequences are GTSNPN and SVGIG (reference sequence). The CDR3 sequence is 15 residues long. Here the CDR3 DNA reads TGTGCCTGGGTTATCAAAACTAGCGGTTACAATGAGCAGTTCTTC. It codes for CAWVIKTSGYNEQFF.

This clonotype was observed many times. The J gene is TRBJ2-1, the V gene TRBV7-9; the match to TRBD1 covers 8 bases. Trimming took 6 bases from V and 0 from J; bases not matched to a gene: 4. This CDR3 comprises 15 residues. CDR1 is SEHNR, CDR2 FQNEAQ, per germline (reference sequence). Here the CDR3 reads CASSFGTGSYNEQFF. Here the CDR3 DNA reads TGTGCCAGCAGTTTTGGGACAGGCTCCTACAATGAGCAGTTCTTC.

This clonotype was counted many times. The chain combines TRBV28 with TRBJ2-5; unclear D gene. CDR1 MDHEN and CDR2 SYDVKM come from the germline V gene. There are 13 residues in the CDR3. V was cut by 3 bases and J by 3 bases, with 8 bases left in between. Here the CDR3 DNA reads TGTGCCAGCAGTTTTTCCCTAAAAGAGACCCAGTACTTC. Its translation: CASSFSLKETQYF.

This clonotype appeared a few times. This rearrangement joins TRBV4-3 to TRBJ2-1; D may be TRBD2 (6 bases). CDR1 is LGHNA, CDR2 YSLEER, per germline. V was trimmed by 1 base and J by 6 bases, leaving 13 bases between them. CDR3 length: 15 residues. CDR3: CASSQGTKTSNEQFF. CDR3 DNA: TGCGCCAGCAGCCAAGGGACTAAAACGTCCAATGAGCAGTTCTTC.

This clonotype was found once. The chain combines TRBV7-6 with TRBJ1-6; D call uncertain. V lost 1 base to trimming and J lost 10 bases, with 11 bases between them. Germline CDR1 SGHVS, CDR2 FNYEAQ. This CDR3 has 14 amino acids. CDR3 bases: TGTGCCAGCAGCTTAGAATTCGGGAACTCACCCCTCCACTTT. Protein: CASSLEFGNSPLHF. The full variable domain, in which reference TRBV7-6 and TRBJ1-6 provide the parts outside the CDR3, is GAGVSQSPRYKVTKRGQDVALRCDPISGHVSLYWYRQALGQGPEFLTYFNYEAQQDKSGLPNDRFSAERPEGSISTLTIQRTEQRDSAMYRCASSLEFGNSPLHFGNGTRLTVT.

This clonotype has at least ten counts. CDR3 loop: CAWWPHTGELFF. The CDR3 DNA follows: TGTGCCTGGTGGCCCCATACCGGGGAGCTGTTTTTT. This rearrangement joins TRBV30 to TRBJ2-2; D uncertain. Per germline, CDR1 GTSNPN and CDR2 SVGIG (reference sequence). Between the trimmed V and J ends, which lost 5 bases and 5 bases, there was a span of 9 bases. The CDR3 consists of 12 residues.

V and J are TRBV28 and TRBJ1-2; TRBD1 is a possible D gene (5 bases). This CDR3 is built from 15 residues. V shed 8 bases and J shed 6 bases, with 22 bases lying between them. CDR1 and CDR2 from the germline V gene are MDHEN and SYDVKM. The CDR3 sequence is CASVRLGRVGDGYTF. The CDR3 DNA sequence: TGTGCCAGCGTGCGATTGGGGCGCGTGGGAGATGGCTACACCTTC.

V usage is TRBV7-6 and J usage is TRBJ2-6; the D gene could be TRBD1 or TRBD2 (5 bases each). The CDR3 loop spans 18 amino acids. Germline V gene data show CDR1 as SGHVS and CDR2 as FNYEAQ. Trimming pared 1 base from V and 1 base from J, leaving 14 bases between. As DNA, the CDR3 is TGTGCCAGCAGCTTAGGTCAGGGAGCACTATCTGGGGCCAACGTCCTGACTTTC. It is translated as CASSLGQGALSGANVLTF.

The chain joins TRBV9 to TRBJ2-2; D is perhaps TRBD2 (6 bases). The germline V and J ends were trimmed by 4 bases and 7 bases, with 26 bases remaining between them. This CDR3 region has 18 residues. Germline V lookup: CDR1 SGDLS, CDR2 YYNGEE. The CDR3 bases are TGTGCCAGCAGCAGGATCTTGGAGGGTATGGTGGCAGACGGGGAGCTGTTTTTT. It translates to CASSRILEGMVADGELFF. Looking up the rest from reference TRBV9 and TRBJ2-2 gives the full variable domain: DSGVTQTPKHLITATGQRVTLRCSPRSGDLSVYWYQQSLDQGLQFLIQYYNGEERAKGNILERFSAQQFPDLHSELNLSSLELGDSALYFCASSRILEGMVADGELFFGEGSRLTVL.

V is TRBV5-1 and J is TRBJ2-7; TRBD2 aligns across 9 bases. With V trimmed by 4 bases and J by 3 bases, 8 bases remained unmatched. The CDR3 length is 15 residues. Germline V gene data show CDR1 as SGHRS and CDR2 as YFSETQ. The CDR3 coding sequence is TGCGCCAGCAGCCCTTTAGCGGGAGCTAACTACGAGCAGTACTTC. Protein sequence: CASSPLAGANYEQYF.

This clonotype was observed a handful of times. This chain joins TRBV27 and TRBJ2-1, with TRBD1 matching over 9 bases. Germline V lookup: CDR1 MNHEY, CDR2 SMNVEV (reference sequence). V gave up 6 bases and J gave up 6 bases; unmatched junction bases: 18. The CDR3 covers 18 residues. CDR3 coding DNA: TGTGCCAGCAGCCAAGTACCGGGACAGGGAAGCCTAGGCAATGAGCAGTTCTTC. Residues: CASSQVPGQGSLGNEQFF.

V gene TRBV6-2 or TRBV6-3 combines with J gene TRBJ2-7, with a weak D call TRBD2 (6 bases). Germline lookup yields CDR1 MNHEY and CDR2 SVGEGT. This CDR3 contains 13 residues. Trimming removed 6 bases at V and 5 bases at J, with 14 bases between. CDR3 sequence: CASRTRPGDEQYF. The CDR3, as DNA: TGTGCCAGCAGAACCAGACCGGGAGACGAGCAGTACTTC.

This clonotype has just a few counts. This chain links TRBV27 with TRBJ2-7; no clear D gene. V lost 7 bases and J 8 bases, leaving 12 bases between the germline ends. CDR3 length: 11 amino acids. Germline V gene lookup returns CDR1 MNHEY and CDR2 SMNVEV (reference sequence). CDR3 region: CASNFSQKQYF. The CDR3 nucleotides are TGTGCCAGCAATTTTAGCCAAAAGCAGTACTTC.

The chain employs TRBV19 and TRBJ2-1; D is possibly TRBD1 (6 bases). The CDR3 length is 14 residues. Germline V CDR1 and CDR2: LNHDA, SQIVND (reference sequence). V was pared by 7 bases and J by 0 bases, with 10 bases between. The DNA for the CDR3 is TGTGCCAGTATTAGGGGGTTCTCCTACAATGAGCAGTTCTTC. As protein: CASIRGFSYNEQFF.

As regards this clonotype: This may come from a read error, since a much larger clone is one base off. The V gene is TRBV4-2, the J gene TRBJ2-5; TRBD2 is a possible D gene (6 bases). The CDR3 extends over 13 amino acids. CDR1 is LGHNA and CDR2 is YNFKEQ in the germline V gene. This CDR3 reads CASTQVGGETQYF. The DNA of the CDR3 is TGTGCCAGCACCCAAGTGGGAGGAGAGACCCAGTACTTC.

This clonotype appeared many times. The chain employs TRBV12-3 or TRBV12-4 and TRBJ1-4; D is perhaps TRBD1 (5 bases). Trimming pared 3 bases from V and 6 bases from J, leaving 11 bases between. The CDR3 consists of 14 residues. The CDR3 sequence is CASSFGGEYEKLFF. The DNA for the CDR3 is TGTGCCAGCAGTTTTGGGGGGGAATATGAAAAACTGTTTTTT.

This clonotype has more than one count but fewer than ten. CDR3 DNA sequence: TGTGCCATCAGTGAGTTCAGGACAGGGCTGAACTACAATGAGCAGTTCTTC. Translating gives CAISEFRTGLNYNEQFF. The V call is TRBV10-3, the J call TRBJ2-1, with 8 bases aligning to TRBD1. The CDR3 contains 17 residues. The J segment lost 3 bases and the V segment lost 1 base, leaving 8 bases of the junction unmatched. CDR1 and CDR2 from the germline V gene are ENHRY and SYGVKD.

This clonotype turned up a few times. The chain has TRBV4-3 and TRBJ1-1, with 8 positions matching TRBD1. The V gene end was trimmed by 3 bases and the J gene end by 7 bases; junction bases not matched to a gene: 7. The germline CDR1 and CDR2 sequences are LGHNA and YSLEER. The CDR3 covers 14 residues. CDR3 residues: CASSHREQGDEAFF. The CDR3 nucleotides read TGCGCCAGCAGCCACCGGGAACAGGGGGATGAAGCTTTCTTT.

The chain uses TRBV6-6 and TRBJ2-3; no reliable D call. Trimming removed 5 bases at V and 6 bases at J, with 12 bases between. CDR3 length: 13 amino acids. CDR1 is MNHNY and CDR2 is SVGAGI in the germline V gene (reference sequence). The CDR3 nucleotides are TGTGCCAGCAGTCCTATTCGACTGGATACGCAGTATTTT. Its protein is CASSPIRLDTQYF.

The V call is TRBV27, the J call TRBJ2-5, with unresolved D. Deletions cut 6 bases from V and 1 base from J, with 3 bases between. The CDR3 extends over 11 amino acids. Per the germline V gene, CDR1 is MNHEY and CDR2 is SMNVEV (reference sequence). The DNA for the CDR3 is TGTGCCAGCAGAGGCCAAGAGACCCAGTACTTC. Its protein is CASRGQETQYF.

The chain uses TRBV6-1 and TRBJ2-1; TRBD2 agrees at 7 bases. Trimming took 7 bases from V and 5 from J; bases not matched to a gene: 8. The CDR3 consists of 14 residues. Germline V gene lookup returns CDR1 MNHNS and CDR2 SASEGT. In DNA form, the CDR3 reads TGTGCCAGCACCGTAGCGGGCGACCACAATGAGCAGTTCTTC. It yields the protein CASTVAGDHNEQFF.

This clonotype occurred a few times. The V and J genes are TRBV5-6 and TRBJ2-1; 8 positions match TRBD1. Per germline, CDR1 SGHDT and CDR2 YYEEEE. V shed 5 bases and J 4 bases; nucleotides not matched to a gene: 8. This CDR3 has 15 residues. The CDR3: CASRNDRGDYNEQFF. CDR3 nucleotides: TGTGCCAGCAGAAATGACAGGGGCGATTACAATGAGCAGTTCTTC.

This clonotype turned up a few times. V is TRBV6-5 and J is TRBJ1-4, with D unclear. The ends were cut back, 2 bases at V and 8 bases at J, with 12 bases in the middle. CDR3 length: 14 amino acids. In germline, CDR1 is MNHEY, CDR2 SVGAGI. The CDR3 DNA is TGTGCCAGCAGTTACGCCGGGCCGGGGGAAAAACTGTTTTTT. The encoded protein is CASSYAGPGEKLFF.

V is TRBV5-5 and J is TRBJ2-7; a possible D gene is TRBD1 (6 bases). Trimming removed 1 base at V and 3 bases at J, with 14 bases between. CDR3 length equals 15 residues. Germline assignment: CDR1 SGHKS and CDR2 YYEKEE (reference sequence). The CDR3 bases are TGTGCCAGCAGCTTGTCGGGACACGCTTTCTACGAGCAGTACTTC. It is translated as CASSLSGHAFYEQYF. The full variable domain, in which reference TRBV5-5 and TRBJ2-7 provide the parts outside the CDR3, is DAGVTQSPTHLIKTRGQQVTLRCSPISGHKSVSWYQQVLGQGPQFIFQYYEKEERGRGNFPDRFSARQFPNYSSELNVNALLLGDSALYLCASSLSGHAFYEQYFGPGTRLTVT.

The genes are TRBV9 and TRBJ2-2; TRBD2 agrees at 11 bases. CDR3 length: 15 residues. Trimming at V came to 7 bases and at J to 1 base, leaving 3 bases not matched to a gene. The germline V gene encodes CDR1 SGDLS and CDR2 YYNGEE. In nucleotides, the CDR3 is TGTGCCAGCGGGGGACTAGCGGTGAACACCGGGGAGCTGTTTTTT. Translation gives CASGGLAVNTGELFF. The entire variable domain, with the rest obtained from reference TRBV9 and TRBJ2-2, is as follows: DSGVTQTPKHLITATGQRVTLRCSPRSGDLSVYWYQQSLDQGLQFLIQYYNGEERAKGNILERFSAQQFPDLHSELNLSSLELGDSALYFCASGGLAVNTGELFFGEGSRLTVL.